A selection of T cell receptor beta chains follows, all from one sample in a study of blood T cells in healthy people across ages. TCRdb redid the calling of the 5' RACE reads with MiXCR, one entry per CDR3 protein. The sample includes over 700,000 distinct CDR3 sequences, less than 70% of them seen just once. The sequencing input was blood. These TCRs come from a man aged 80 or over in good health. Each CDR3 is given with its conserved first and last residue. D genes are given only for firm matches. Part of the rows lack a size; the others show once, few, many or a class for expanded clones.

J gene: TRBJ2-3; clone size: -; V gene: TRBV19; D gene: -; CDR3 DNA: TGTGCCAGTACTCCCGTCCCATCGACATTTCCAGATACGCAGTATTTT; CDR3 protein: CASTPVPSTFPDTQYF
J gene: TRBJ2-4; clone size: -; V gene: TRBV20-1; D gene: -; CDR3 DNA: TGCAGTGCTGGCTCAGGTGGGATAGCGGCCCCAGGGTACATTCAGTACTTC; CDR3 protein: CSAGSGGIAAPGYIQYF
J gene: TRBJ2-7; clone size: few; V gene: TRBV6-1; D gene: TRBD2; CDR3 DNA: TGTGCCAGCAGCAAGACTAGCGGGAGTAGCCACGAGCAGTACTTC; CDR3 protein: CASSKTSGSSHEQYF
J gene: TRBJ2-6; clone size: few; V gene: TRBV6-1; D gene: -; CDR3 DNA: TGTGCCAGCAAACAGGGAGGTCTCGGGGCCAACGTCCTGACTTTC; CDR3 protein: CASKQGGLGANVLTF
J gene: TRBJ2-1; clone size: -; V gene: TRBV18; D gene: -; CDR3 DNA: TGTGCCAGCCAGATAAACAATGAGCAGTTCTTC; CDR3 protein: CASQINNEQFF
J gene: TRBJ2-7; clone size: -; V gene: TRBV28; D gene: TRBD1; CDR3 DNA: TGTGCCAGCAGTCCGACACCCGGGACAGGTACCTACGAGCAGTACTTC; CDR3 protein: CASSPTPGTGTYEQYF
J gene: TRBJ2-1; clone size: -; V gene: TRBV24-1; D gene: TRBD2; CDR3 DNA: TGTGCCACCAGTGATTCTCTAGCGGGAGGGCAGGGTGAGCAGTTCTTC; CDR3 protein: CATSDSLAGGQGEQFF
J gene: TRBJ1-2; clone size: -; V gene: TRBV18; D gene: -; CDR3 DNA: TGTGCCAGCTCAAACACGCAGACCCTTAACTATGGCTACACCTTC; CDR3 protein: CASSNTQTLNYGYTF
J gene: TRBJ2-4; clone size: few; V gene: TRBV11-3; D gene: -; CDR3 DNA: TGTGCCAGCAGCCGGTACCACACGGGGTCCATTCAGTACTTC; CDR3 protein: CASSRYHTGSIQYF
J gene: TRBJ1-2; clone size: few; V gene: TRBV3-1; D gene: TRBD1; CDR3 DNA: TGTGCCAGCAGCCAGACAGGGGGGAAGACCTTTAACTATGGCTACACCTTC; CDR3 protein: CASSQTGGKTFNYGYTF
J gene: TRBJ2-5; clone size: -; V gene: TRBV2; D gene: TRBD1; CDR3 DNA: TGTGCCAGCAGGCAAACAGGGGGCCAAGAGACCCAGTACTTC; CDR3 protein: CASRQTGGQETQYF
J gene: TRBJ1-5; clone size: few; V gene: TRBV10-3; D gene: -; CDR3 DNA: TGTGCCATCAGTGACAGGGGCGGCAATCAGCCCCAGCATTTT; CDR3 protein: CAISDRGGNQPQHF
J gene: TRBJ2-7; clone size: once; V gene: TRBV2; D gene: -; CDR3 DNA: TGTGCCAGCAACGTGGCCTCCTACAACGAGCAGTACTTC; CDR3 protein: CASNVASYNEQYF
J gene: TRBJ2-5; clone size: -; V gene: TRBV7-9; D gene: TRBD2; CDR3 DNA: TGTGCCAGCAGCTGGGGACTAGCGGCTCAAGAGACCCAGTACTTC; CDR3 protein: CASSWGLAAQETQYF
J gene: TRBJ2-5; clone size: once; V gene: TRBV9; D gene: TRBD1; CDR3 DNA: TGTGCCAGCAGCGCCCAACCGGGACAGGGATATGAGCAGTACTTC; CDR3 protein: CASSAQPGQGYEQYF